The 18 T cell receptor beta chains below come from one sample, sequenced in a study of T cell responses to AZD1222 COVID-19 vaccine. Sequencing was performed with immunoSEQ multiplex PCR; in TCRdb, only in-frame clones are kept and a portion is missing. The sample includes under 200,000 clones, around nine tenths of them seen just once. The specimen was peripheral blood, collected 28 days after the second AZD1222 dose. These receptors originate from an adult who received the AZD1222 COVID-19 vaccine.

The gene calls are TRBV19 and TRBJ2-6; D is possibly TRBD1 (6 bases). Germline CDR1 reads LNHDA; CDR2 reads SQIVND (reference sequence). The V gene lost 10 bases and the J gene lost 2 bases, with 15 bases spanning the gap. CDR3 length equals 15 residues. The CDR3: CATTSGVTGANVLTF. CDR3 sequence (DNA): TGTGCCACCACATCAGGGGTAACTGGGGCCAACGTCCTGACTTTC.

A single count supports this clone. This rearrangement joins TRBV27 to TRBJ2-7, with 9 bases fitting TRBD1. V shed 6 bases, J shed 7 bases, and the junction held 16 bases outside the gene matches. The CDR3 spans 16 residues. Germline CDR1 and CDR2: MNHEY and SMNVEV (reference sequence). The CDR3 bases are TGTGCCAGCAGAGCCTTCACGGGACAGGGTACGGGGGAGCAGTACTTC. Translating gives CASRAFTGQGTGEQYF.

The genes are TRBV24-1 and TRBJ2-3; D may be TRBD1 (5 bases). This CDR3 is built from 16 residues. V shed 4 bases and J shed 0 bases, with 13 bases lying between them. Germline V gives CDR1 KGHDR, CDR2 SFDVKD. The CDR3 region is CATSDPRQLSTDTQYF. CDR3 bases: TGTGCCACCAGTGACCCCCGACAGCTTAGCACAGATACGCAGTATTTT.

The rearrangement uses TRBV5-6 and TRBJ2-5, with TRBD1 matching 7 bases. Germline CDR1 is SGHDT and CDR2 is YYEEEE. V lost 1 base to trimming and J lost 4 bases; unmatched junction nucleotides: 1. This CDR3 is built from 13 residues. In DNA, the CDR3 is TGTGCCAGCAGCTTGAGGACAGGAGAGACCCAGTACTTC. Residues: CASSLRTGETQYF.

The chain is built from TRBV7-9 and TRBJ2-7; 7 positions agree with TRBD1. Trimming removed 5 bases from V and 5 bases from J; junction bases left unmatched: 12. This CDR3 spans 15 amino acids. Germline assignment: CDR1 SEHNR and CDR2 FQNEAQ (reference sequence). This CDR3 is CASSSGDSIINEQYF. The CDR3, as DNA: TGTGCCAGCAGCAGTGGGGACAGTATTATCAACGAGCAGTACTTC.

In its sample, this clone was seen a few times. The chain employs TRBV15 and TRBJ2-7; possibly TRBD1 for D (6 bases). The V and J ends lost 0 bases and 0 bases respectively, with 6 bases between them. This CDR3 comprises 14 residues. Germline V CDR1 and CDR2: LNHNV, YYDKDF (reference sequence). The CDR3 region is CATSRDRGSYEQYF. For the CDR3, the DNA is TGTGCCACCAGCAGAGACAGGGGCTCCTACGAGCAGTACTTC.

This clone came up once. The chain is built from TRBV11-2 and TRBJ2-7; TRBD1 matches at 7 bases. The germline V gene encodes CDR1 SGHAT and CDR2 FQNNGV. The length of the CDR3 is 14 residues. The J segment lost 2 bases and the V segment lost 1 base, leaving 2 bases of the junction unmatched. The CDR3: CASSLGRGTYEQYF. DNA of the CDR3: TGTGCCAGCAGCTTAGGCAGGGGGACCTACGAGCAGTACTTC.

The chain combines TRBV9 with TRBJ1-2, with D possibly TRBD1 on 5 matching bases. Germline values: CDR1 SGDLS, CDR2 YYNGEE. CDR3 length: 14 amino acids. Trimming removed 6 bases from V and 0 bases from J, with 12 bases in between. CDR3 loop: CASTPGRANYGYTF. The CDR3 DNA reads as TGTGCCAGCACCCCAGGCAGGGCTAACTATGGCTACACCTTC.

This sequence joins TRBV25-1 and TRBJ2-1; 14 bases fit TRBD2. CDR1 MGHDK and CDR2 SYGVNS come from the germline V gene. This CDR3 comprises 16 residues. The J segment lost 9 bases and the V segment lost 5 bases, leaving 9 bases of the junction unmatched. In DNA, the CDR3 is TGTGCCAGCAGTAGTCCCGGGACTAGCGGGAGAACTGAGCAGTTCTTC. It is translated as CASSSPGTSGRTEQFF.

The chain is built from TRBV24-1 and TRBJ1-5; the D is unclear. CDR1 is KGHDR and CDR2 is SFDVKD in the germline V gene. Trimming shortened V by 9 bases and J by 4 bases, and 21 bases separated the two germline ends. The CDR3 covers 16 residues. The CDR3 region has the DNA TGTGCCACCTCAACAATCGGGATTGCTTGGAATCAGCCCCAGCATTTT. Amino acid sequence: CATSTIGIAWNQPQHF.

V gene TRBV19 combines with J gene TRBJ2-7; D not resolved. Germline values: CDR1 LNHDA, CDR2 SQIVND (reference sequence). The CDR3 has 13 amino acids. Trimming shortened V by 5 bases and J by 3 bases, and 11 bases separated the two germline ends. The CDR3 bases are TGTGCCAGTAGTTCGGACGGGCACTACGAGCAGTACTTC. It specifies CASSSDGHYEQYF.

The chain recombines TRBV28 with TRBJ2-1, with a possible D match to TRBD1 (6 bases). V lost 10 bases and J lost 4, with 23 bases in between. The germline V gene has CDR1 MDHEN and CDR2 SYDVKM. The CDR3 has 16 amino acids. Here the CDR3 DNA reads TGTGCCACCGACTCCTCTTGGACAGAAGATTACAATGAGCAGTTCTTC. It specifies CATDSSWTEDYNEQFF.

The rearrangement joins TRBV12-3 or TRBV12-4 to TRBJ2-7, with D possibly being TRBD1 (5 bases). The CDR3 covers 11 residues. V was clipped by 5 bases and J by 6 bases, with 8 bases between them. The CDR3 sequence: CASSQTGEQYF. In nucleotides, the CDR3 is TGTGCCAGCAGTCAAACAGGCGAGCAGTACTTC.

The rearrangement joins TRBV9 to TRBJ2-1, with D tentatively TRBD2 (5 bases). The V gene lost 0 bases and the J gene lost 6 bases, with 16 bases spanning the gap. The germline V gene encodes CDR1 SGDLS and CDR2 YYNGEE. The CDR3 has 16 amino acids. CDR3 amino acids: CASSVGTGTFFNEQFF. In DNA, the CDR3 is TGTGCCAGCAGCGTAGGAACGGGAACCTTCTTCAATGAGCAGTTCTTC.

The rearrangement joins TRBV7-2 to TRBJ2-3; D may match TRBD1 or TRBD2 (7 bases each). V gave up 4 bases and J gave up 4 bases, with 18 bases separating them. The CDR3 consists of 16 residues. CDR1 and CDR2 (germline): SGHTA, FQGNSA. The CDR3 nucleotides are TGTGCCAGCAGCTATCAGGGAGGGGGCCCGGCAGATACGCAGTATTTT. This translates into CASSYQGGGPADTQYF.

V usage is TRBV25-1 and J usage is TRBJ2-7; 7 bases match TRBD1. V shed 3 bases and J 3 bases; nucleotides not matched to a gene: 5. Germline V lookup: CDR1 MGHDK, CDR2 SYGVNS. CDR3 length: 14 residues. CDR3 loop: CASSDTGQFYEQYF. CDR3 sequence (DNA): TGTGCCAGCAGTGATACGGGACAGTTCTACGAGCAGTACTTC.

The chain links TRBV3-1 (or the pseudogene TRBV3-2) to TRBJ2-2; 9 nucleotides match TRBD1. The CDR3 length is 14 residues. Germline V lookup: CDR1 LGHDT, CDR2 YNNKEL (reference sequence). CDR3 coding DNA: TGTGCAGCGCAGGACAGGGGTGGTGCGGGGGAGCTGTTTTTT. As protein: CAAQDRGGAGELFF.

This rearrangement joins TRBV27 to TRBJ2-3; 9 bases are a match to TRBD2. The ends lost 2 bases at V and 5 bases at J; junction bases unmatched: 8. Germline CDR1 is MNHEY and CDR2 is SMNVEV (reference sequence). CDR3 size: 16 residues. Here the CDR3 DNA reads TGTGCCAGCAGTTTAATTGCGGGAGGGCCGGGAGATACGCAGTATTTT. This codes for CASSLIAGGPGDTQYF.